This passage covers 23 T cell receptor beta chains from one sample sequenced in a study of blood T cell repertoires in COVID-19. Measured with immunoSEQ multiplex PCR; TCRdb has only the in-frame clones, and not every one. The profile shows approximately 500,000 clones, roughly 91% of them singletons. What was sequenced was peripheral blood. The origin of the receptors is a woman aged 50 to 60 with COVID-19, enrolled during active disease.

Concerning this clone: At one boundary the junction diverges from the germline segment, which might be a read error. The chain is built from TRBV10-3 and TRBJ1-1, with a tentative D call TRBD1 (6 bases). The germline V gene has CDR1 ENHRY and CDR2 SYGVKD. The CDR3 has 12 amino acids. For the CDR3, the DNA is TGTGCCATCAGTGAGCCAGGGGAGCCCAACCGTTTT. It translates to CAISEPGEPNRF.

The rearrangement uses TRBV6-6 and TRBJ2-7, with 8 positions matching TRBD1. This CDR3 comprises 13 residues. V was pared by 7 bases and J by 3 bases, with 5 bases of the junction left unmatched. The germline CDR1 and CDR2 sequences are MNHNY and SVGAGI (reference sequence). The CDR3 reads CASTRTGNYEQYF. For the CDR3, the DNA is TGTGCCAGCACCCGGACAGGGAACTACGAGCAGTACTTC.

This chain connects TRBV28 to TRBJ1-2, with D possibly matching TRBD1 (6 bases). The CDR3 sequence is 14 residues long. In germline, CDR1 is MDHEN, CDR2 SYDVKM. Trimming stripped 4 bases from V and 6 bases from J, with 15 bases between. The CDR3 reads CASSYRVGENGYTF. As DNA, the CDR3 is TGTGCCAGCAGTTACAGGGTTGGGGAGAATGGCTACACCTTC.

In DNA form, the CDR3 reads TGCGCCAGCAGCTCGGACAGAATACAAGAGACCCAGTACTTC. Protein sequence: CASSSDRIQETQYF. This chain connects TRBV5-1 to TRBJ2-5; D possibly corresponds to TRBD1 (6 bases). This CDR3 comprises 14 residues. V lost 3 bases to trimming and J lost 2 bases, with 11 bases between them. CDR1 is SGHRS, CDR2 YFSETQ, per germline.

This chain joins TRBV4-1 and TRBJ2-6; weak D call: TRBD2 (5 bases). The germline V and J ends were trimmed by 5 bases and 4 bases, with 12 bases remaining between them. Germline-derived CDR1 and CDR2 are MGHRA and YSYEKL. CDR3 length: 15 residues. CDR3 in DNA: TGCGCCAGCAGCTCGGGATTTGGCGGGGCCAACGTCCTGACTTTC. Its protein is CASSSGFGGANVLTF.

The chain couples TRBV19 to TRBJ2-6, with TRBD2 matching over 8 bases. Germline V gene sequence: CDR1 LNHDA, CDR2 SQIVND (reference sequence). This CDR3 has 18 amino acids. Trimming cost V 11 bases and J 0 bases; bases outside gene matches: 15. This CDR3 reads CASKPGGLGFSGANVLTF. CDR3 nucleotide sequence: TGTGCCTCGAAACCCGGGGGACTAGGATTCTCTGGGGCCAACGTCCTGACTTTC.

The chain carries TRBV19 and TRBJ1-5; no definite D call. Germline values: CDR1 LNHDA, CDR2 SQIVND (reference sequence). The CDR3 spans 16 residues. Between the trimmed V and J ends, which lost 4 bases and 4 bases, there was a span of 17 bases. The CDR3 DNA follows: TGTGCCAGTAGTAGGGAACTTTCGGGGAAAAATCAGCCCCAGCATTTT. It is translated as CASSRELSGKNQPQHF.

The chain employs TRBV18 and TRBJ1-1; 7 positions match TRBD1. The CDR3 contains 14 residues. Trimming at V came to 6 bases and at J to 5 bases, leaving 9 bases not matched to a gene. Germline V lookup: CDR1 KGHSH, CDR2 LQKENI. The CDR3 is CASSSRGDETEAFF. CDR3 in DNA: TGTGCCAGCTCTTCCAGGGGGGATGAGACTGAAGCTTTCTTT.

The V call is TRBV7-9, the J call TRBJ1-3, with D perhaps TRBD1 (6 bases). The CDR3 consists of 15 residues. Germline V CDR1 and CDR2: SEHNR, FQNEAQ (reference sequence). The V and J ends lost 5 bases and 4 bases respectively, with 15 bases between them. CDR3 in amino acids: CASSPSGASGNTIYF. Here the CDR3 DNA reads TGTGCCAGCAGCCCGTCAGGGGCCTCCGGAAACACCATATATTTT. Full variable domain (missing parts from reference TRBV7-9 and TRBJ1-3): DTGVSQNPRHKITKRGQNVTFRCDPISEHNRLYWYRQTLGQGPEFLTYFQNEAQLEKSRLLSDRFSAERPKGSFSTLEIQRTEQGDSAMYLCASSPSGASGNTIYFGEGSWLTVV.

V gene TRBV30 combines with J gene TRBJ2-7; 8 bases match TRBD1. The CDR3 runs to 13 residues. Trimming at V came to 1 base and at J to 6 bases, leaving 5 bases not matched to a gene. The germline V gene encodes CDR1 GTSNPN and CDR2 SVGIG (reference sequence). For the CDR3, the DNA is TGTGCCTGGAGTGCGACAGGGGTGGGCGAGCAGTACTTC. It codes for CAWSATGVGEQYF.

The CDR3 reads CASSRDSRGGPLHF. In nucleotides, the CDR3 is TGTGCCAGCAGTCGGGACAGCCGCGGGGGGCCCCTCCACTTT. The chain employs TRBV3-1 (or the pseudogene TRBV3-2) and TRBJ1-6, with 7 bases fitting TRBD1. The CDR3 sequence is 14 residues long. The junction had 12 bases not matched to a gene; V was cut back by 6 bases and J by 13 bases. Germline lookup yields CDR1 LGHDT and CDR2 YNNKEL (reference sequence).

The chain links TRBV5-1 to TRBJ2-1; possibly TRBD1 for D (6 bases). Germline CDR1 and CDR2: SGHRS and YFSETQ. Trimming removed 7 bases from V and 9 bases from J, with 20 bases in between. The CDR3 has 14 residues. The CDR3 reads CASVYRVGVGEQFF. CDR3 nucleotide sequence: TGCGCCAGCGTATACAGGGTAGGAGTTGGTGAGCAGTTCTTC.

The chain joins TRBV5-4 to TRBJ1-6, with a tentative D call TRBD1 (6 bases). CDR1 SGHNT and CDR2 YYREEE come from the germline V gene (reference sequence). Trimming pared 0 bases from V and 7 bases from J, leaving 8 bases between. This CDR3 has 14 residues. CDR3 in amino acids: CASSLDRENSPLHF. The CDR3 DNA follows: TGTGCCAGCAGCTTGGACAGGGAAAATTCACCCCTCCACTTT.

The chain links TRBV5-4 to TRBJ2-3; D possibly corresponds to TRBD2 (5 bases). This CDR3 contains 12 residues. Trimming stripped 3 bases from V and 4 bases from J, with 6 bases between. Germline values: CDR1 SGHNT, CDR2 YYREEE (reference sequence). The DNA for the CDR3 is TGTGCCAGCAGCTCGGGGTCAGATACGCAGTATTTT. It encodes CASSSGSDTQYF.

The chain links TRBV20-1 to TRBJ1-1; D gene uncertain. CDR1 is DFQATT, CDR2 SNEGSKA, per germline (reference sequence). The CDR3 runs to 11 residues. The CDR3 sequence: CLGRLGTEAFF. The CDR3 bases are TGCCTGGGTCGCCTAGGCACTGAAGCTTTCTTT.

The CDR3 DNA sequence: TGTGCCAGCAGCTCAAACCAACTCATCCCTTTCTTT. Translated: CASSSNQLIPFF. This chain joins TRBV4-2 and TRBJ1-1; unclear D gene. The CDR3 has 12 amino acids. In germline, CDR1 is LGHNA, CDR2 YNFKEQ. Trimming left V 5 bases short and J 12 bases short, with 16 bases between.

The chain carries TRBV11-2 and TRBJ2-7; possibly TRBD1 for D (6 bases). Between the trimmed V and J ends, which lost 4 bases and 7 bases, there was a span of 26 bases. The germline V gene has CDR1 SGHAT and CDR2 FQNNGV. The CDR3 loop spans 17 amino acids. The CDR3 coding sequence is TGTGCCAGCAGCTACGACAGCCCCCAGACAGGCTCCTGGGAGCAGTACTTC. It translates to CASSYDSPQTGSWEQYF.

This chain uses TRBV5-1 with TRBJ1-5; no firm D call. Germline V gives CDR1 SGHRS, CDR2 YFSETQ. Trimming left V 4 bases short and J 1 base short, with 9 bases between. The CDR3 is 14 residues long. CDR3 region: CASSLDMSNQPQHF. The CDR3 bases are TGCGCCAGCAGCCTCGACATGAGCAATCAGCCCCAGCATTTT.

The rearrangement links TRBV30 to TRBJ2-3, with 11 nucleotides matching TRBD2. Trimming removed 3 bases from V and 1 base from J; junction bases left unmatched: 6. The germline CDR1 and CDR2 sequences are GTSNPN and SVGIG (reference sequence). The CDR3 runs 16 residues. The CDR3 nucleotides are TGTGCCTGGAGGCTCCCGACTAGCGGGGGCACAGATACGCAGTATTTT. Protein: CAWRLPTSGGTDTQYF.

The rearrangement uses TRBV6-5 and TRBJ1-2; D unclear. Germline CDR1 reads MNHEY; CDR2 reads SVGAGI. V lost 6 bases and J lost 6, with 14 bases in between. The CDR3 loop spans 13 amino acids. The CDR3 DNA is TGTGCCAGCAGGTCCCCCGGAGTTGATGGCTACACCTTC. Encoded protein: CASRSPGVDGYTF.

The rearrangement uses TRBV11-1 and TRBJ1-2, with 9 bases lining up with TRBD1. The CDR3 is 13 amino acids. The germline V gene encodes CDR1 SGHAT and CDR2 FQDESV (reference sequence). V was clipped by 9 bases and J by 7 bases; unmatched bases: 9. In DNA form, the CDR3 reads TGTGCCAGTTCGAGGGGACAGGGATTTGGCTACACCTTC. Translation gives CASSRGQGFGYTF.

This chain joins TRBV7-8 and TRBJ1-5; 8 bases are shared with TRBD1. CDR1 SGHVS and CDR2 FQNEAQ come from the germline V gene. V gave up 1 base and J gave up 6 bases; unmatched junction bases: 8. The CDR3 extends over 16 amino acids. CDR3 region: CASSLGTGSGRQPQHF. In DNA, the CDR3 is TGTGCCAGCAGCTTAGGGACAGGGTCGGGTCGTCAGCCCCAGCATTTT.

The V call is TRBV6-5, the J call TRBJ2-2; 7 bases line up with TRBD2. The CDR3 runs 14 residues. CDR1 is MNHEY, CDR2 SVGAGI, per germline. V lost 10 bases to trimming and J lost 7 bases; unmatched junction nucleotides: 12. The CDR3 loop is CATNPGGRDGELFF. The DNA for the CDR3 is TGTGCCACCAATCCCGGGGGGAGGGACGGGGAGCTGTTTTTT.